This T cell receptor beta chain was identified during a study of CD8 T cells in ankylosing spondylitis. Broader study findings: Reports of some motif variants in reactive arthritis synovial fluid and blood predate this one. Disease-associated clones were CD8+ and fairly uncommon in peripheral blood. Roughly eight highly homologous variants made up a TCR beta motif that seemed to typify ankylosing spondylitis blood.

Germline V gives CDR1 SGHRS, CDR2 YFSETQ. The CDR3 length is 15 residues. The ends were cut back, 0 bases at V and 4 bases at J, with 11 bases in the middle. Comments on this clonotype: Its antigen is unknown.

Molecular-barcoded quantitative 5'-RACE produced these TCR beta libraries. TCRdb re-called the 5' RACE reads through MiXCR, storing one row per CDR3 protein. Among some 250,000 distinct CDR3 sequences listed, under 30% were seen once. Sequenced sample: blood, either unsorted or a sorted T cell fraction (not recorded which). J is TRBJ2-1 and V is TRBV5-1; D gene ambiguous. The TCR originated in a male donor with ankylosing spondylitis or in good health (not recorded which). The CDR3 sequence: CASSLGDDTYNEQFF. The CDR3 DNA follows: TGCGCCAGCAGCTTGGGGGATGACACTTACAATGAGCAGTTCTTC.